One and the same sample provided the 32 T cell receptor beta chains below, sequenced in a study of T cell repertoires in cytomegalovirus infection. Their antigens are not known. TCRdb reanalysed the reads using MiXCR and keeps one entry per CDR3 protein. The sample records hundreds of thousands of distinct CDR3 sequences, around a third being singletons. This specimen was cultured PBMCs, taken from culture after CMV antigen stimulation. These receptors all come from a human donor in good health (CMV status not recorded). Some clones in this sample may be carry-over from other donors' samples.

The rearrangement uses TRBV5-1 and TRBJ2-5; no reliable D call. The CDR3 runs to 15 residues. Germline V gives CDR1 SGHRS, CDR2 YFSETQ. V was clipped by 3 bases and J by 4 bases, with 16 bases between them. CDR3 in amino acids: CASSSPQRAGETQYF. The CDR3 DNA follows: TGCGCCAGCAGCTCCCCCCAGAGAGCAGGAGAGACCCAGTACTTC.

The V gene is TRBV7-8, the J gene TRBJ2-1; D possibly corresponds to TRBD2 (6 bases). The CDR3 spans 14 residues. The V gene lost 2 bases and the J gene lost 2 bases, with 7 bases spanning the gap. Germline CDR1 reads SGHVS; CDR2 reads FQNEAQ. The CDR3 spells CASSLWTTYNEQFF. The CDR3 DNA reads TGTGCCAGCAGCTTATGGACTACCTACAATGAGCAGTTCTTC. The full variable domain, with the rest looked up from reference TRBV7-8 and TRBJ2-1, is GAGVSQSPRYKVAKRGQDVALRCDPISGHVSLFWYQQALGQGPEFLTYFQNEAQLDKSGLPSDRFFAERPEGSVSTLKIQRTQQEDSAVYLCASSLWTTYNEQFFGPGTRLTVL.

The V and J genes are TRBV6-2 or TRBV6-3 and TRBJ1-2, with D tentatively TRBD1 (5 bases). The V and J ends lost 0 bases and 3 bases respectively, with 11 bases between them. Looked up from germline, CDR1 is MNHEY and CDR2 is SVGEGT. The CDR3 covers 15 residues. CDR3 sequence: CASSYSSGAYYGYTF. Written as DNA, the CDR3 is TGTGCCAGCAGTTACTCGAGCGGGGCCTACTATGGCTACACCTTC.

A few counts support this clonotype. This chain joins TRBV10-3 and TRBJ2-5; TRBD2 matches 10 bases. The germline V gene has CDR1 ENHRY and CDR2 SYGVKD. With V trimmed by 4 bases and J by 3 bases, 8 bases remained unmatched. There are 16 residues in the CDR3. This chain's CDR3 is CAISAEREGIKETQYF. The CDR3 DNA reads as TGTGCCATCAGTGCAGAGCGGGAGGGGATAAAAGAGACCCAGTACTTC.

V usage is TRBV12-3 or TRBV12-4 and J usage is TRBJ2-4; D remains unclear. The CDR3 spans 14 residues. Deletions cut 5 bases from V and 5 bases from J, with 13 bases between. CDR3 in DNA: TGTGCCAGCAGTGCCATCGGGCGTCAAAACATTCAGTACTTC. Protein product: CASSAIGRQNIQYF.

The chain joins TRBV5-4 to TRBJ2-3; 11 nucleotides line up with TRBD2. The CDR3 is made up of 16 amino acids. CDR1 is SGHNT and CDR2 is YYREEE in the germline V gene (reference sequence). V gave up 4 bases and J gave up 2 bases; unmatched junction bases: 6. CDR3 nucleotide sequence: TGTGCCAGCAGCATAGCGGGGGGGGTATTCACAGATACGCAGTATTTT. It translates to CASSIAGGVFTDTQYF.

This chain links TRBV7-2 with TRBJ2-2; 8 bases align to TRBD1. With 5 bases clipped from V and 1 base from J, the junction kept 9 bases outside the gene matches. The CDR3 has 17 amino acids. Per germline, CDR1 SGHTA and CDR2 FQGNSA. The CDR3 sequence: CASSPATGTGNTGELFF. In nucleotides, the CDR3 is TGTGCCAGCAGCCCAGCTACCGGGACAGGGAACACCGGGGAGCTGTTTTTT.

This clonotype was seen more than once but under ten times. This sequence joins TRBV11-2 and TRBJ2-1; D unclear. The CDR3 runs to 15 residues. Germline CDR1 and CDR2: SGHAT and FQNNGV. The ends were cut back, 1 base at V and 1 base at J, with 8 bases in the middle. CDR3 in DNA: TGTGCCAGCAGCTTAGGCCGGGCTTCCTACAATGAGCAGTTCTTC. This gives the protein CASSLGRASYNEQFF.

V and J are TRBV7-2 and TRBJ2-3; 12 positions match TRBD2. Trimming cost V 3 bases and J 4 bases; bases outside gene matches: 8. In germline, CDR1 is SGHTA, CDR2 FQGNSA. This CDR3 has 17 residues. The CDR3 sequence is CASSLLAGGPTPDTQYF. DNA of the CDR3: TGTGCCAGCAGCTTGCTAGCGGGAGGGCCCACCCCAGATACGCAGTATTTT. Supplemented by reference TRBV7-2 and TRBJ2-3, the full variable domain reads GAGVSQSPSNKVTEKGKDVELRCDPISGHTALYWYRQSLGQGLEFLIYFQGNSAPDKSGLPSDRFSAERTGGSVSTLTIQRTQQEDSAVYLCASSLLAGGPTPDTQYFGPGTRLTVL.

The chain couples TRBV7-2 to TRBJ2-7; tentatively, D is TRBD1 or TRBD2 (5 bases each). Germline lookup yields CDR1 SGHTA and CDR2 FQGNSA. V dropped 5 bases and J dropped 1 base, with 12 bases sitting between them. The CDR3 is made up of 14 amino acids. The CDR3 nucleotides are TGTGCCAGCAGCACAAGGGACGGTTCCTACGAGCAGTACTTC. It is translated as CASSTRDGSYEQYF.

The V and J genes are TRBV3-1 and TRBJ2-4; possibly TRBD2 for D (5 bases). Trimming stripped 4 bases from V and 1 base from J, with 17 bases between. Germline V gene sequence: CDR1 LGHDT, CDR2 YNNKEL (reference sequence). CDR3 size: 17 residues. The CDR3 bases are TGTGCCAGCAGCCTCCTCTCACAGCGGAGGGCCAAAAACATTCAGTACTTC. Amino acid sequence: CASSLLSQRRAKNIQYF.

The sample holds many counts of this clonotype. This chain connects TRBV7-2 to TRBJ1-1; 11 positions agree with TRBD1. Germline CDR1 reads SGHTA; CDR2 reads FQGNSA. The CDR3 contains 17 residues. V gave up 11 bases and J gave up 0 bases; unmatched junction bases: 14. The CDR3 DNA sequence: TGTGCCGAACCCGGGACAGGGGGTGGAGTAATGAACACTGAAGCTTTCTTT. Protein: CAEPGTGGGVMNTEAFF.

This clonotype was observed a handful of times. V usage is TRBV7-9 and J usage is TRBJ2-6; D remains unclear. The CDR3 runs to 14 residues. From germline, CDR1 is SEHNR and CDR2 FQNEAQ (reference sequence). V was pared by 5 bases and J by 2 bases, with 7 bases between. The CDR3 reads CASSDTAGANVLTF. The CDR3 DNA reads as TGTGCCAGCAGCGACACAGCTGGGGCCAACGTCCTGACTTTC.

The V gene is TRBV7-2, the J gene TRBJ2-2; D ambiguous. This CDR3 has 14 residues. V was cut by 3 bases and J by 6 bases, with 11 bases left in between. The germline CDR1 and CDR2 sequences are SGHTA and FQGNSA. This CDR3 reads CASSFAQVAGELFF. CDR3 sequence (DNA): TGTGCCAGCAGCTTCGCCCAGGTGGCCGGGGAGCTGTTTTTT.

The table lists this clonotype with a few counts. V is TRBV27 and J is TRBJ2-7; perhaps TRBD1 as D (6 bases). Germline CDR1 MNHEY, CDR2 SMNVEV (reference sequence). The V end lost 5 bases, the J end lost 2 bases, and 13 bases lay between the germline ends. The CDR3 is 14 residues long. CDR3 in amino acids: CASSRLGGAYEQYF. The CDR3 DNA sequence: TGTGCCAGCAGTCGGCTAGGGGGAGCCTACGAGCAGTACTTC.

The J gene is TRBJ2-1, the V gene TRBV19, with a tentative D call TRBD2 (5 bases). This CDR3 is 14 amino acids long. Germline V gene data show CDR1 as LNHDA and CDR2 as SQIVND (reference sequence). Trimming cost V 1 base and J 8 bases, with 12 bases left between them. The CDR3 DNA reads TGTGCCAGTAGTATAGGTCCGGGAAATGATGAGCAGTTCTTC. Its translation: CASSIGPGNDEQFF.

The chain links TRBV7-9 to TRBJ2-7; TRBD1 matches 10 bases. CDR1 is SEHNR, CDR2 FQNEAQ, per germline (reference sequence). V was clipped by 5 bases and J by 4 bases; unmatched bases: 8. The CDR3 runs 15 residues. This CDR3 is CASSKPGQGKYEQYF. The CDR3 nucleotides are TGTGCCAGCAGCAAACCGGGACAGGGGAAGTACGAGCAGTACTTC.

The CDR3 DNA sequence: TGTGCCAGCATCGGACAGGGGGACACTGAAGCTTTCTTT. The encoded protein is CASIGQGDTEAFF. This chain connects TRBV6-5 to TRBJ1-1, with 10 bases lining up with TRBD1. The CDR3 sequence is 13 residues long. Germline trimming cut 7 bases from V and 3 bases from J; bases unmatched to any gene: 2. The germline V gene encodes CDR1 MNHEY and CDR2 SVGAGI.

This clonotype appeared a few times. The chain links TRBV2 to TRBJ1-1; D not resolved. The ends were cut back, 10 bases at V and 8 bases at J, with 14 bases in the middle. CDR1 and CDR2 (germline): SNHLY, FYNNEI. This CDR3 comprises 11 residues. The CDR3 nucleotides read TGTGCCATCACCCCCCAGGAGGAAGCTTTCTTT. The encoded protein is CAITPQEEAFF.

The rearrangement joins TRBV6-1 to TRBJ1-1, with a possible D match to TRBD1 (5 bases). The V end was cut by 5 bases, the J end by 2 bases, with 15 bases between. Germline CDR1 MNHNS, CDR2 SASEGT. This CDR3 region has 15 residues. DNA for the CDR3: TGTGCCAGCAGTCGACAGAGCCTAGGAAACACTGAAGCTTTCTTT. Protein product: CASSRQSLGNTEAFF.

This clonotype has at least ten counts. The DNA for the CDR3 is TGTGCCAGCAGCTTAGCCGCTAGTACGGTTAGGCGCGAGCAGTACTTC. Translating gives CASSLAASTVRREQYF. The chain recombines TRBV11-2 with TRBJ2-7; unclear D gene. The CDR3 has 16 amino acids. From germline, CDR1 is SGHAT and CDR2 FQNNGV. V was cut by 1 base and J by 6 bases, with 19 bases left in between.

This chain uses TRBV27 with TRBJ1-4; D remains ambiguous. The CDR3 is 13 amino acids. V dropped 6 bases and J dropped 2 bases, with 7 bases sitting between them. Germline values: CDR1 MNHEY, CDR2 SMNVEV (reference sequence). Here the CDR3 reads CASSRRTNEKLFF. CDR3 sequence (DNA): TGTGCCAGCAGCCGGCGCACTAATGAAAAACTGTTTTTT. Combining the CDR3 with reference TRBV27 and TRBJ1-4 gives the whole variable domain EAQVTQNPRYLITVTGKKLTVTCSQNMNHEYMSWYRQDPGLGLRQIYYSMNVEVTDKGDVPEGYKVSRKEKRNFPLILESPSPNQTSLYFCASSRRTNEKLFFGSGTQLSVL.

The J gene is TRBJ2-3, the V gene TRBV12-3 or TRBV12-4, with 7 bases identical to TRBD1. The CDR3 consists of 15 residues. J gave up 2 bases and V 6 bases, and 8 bases lay outside the gene matches. CDR3: CASSRRDRYTDTQYF. The CDR3 nucleotides read TGTGCCAGCAGCCGCCGGGACAGATACACAGATACGCAGTATTTT.

This chain joins TRBV4-3 and TRBJ1-2; tentatively, D is TRBD1 (5 bases). The CDR3 length is 15 residues. Germline CDR1 and CDR2: LGHNA and YSLEER. V was clipped by 0 bases and J by 7 bases, with 15 bases between them. CDR3 sequence reads: CASSQESGRLGGYTF. The CDR3 DNA follows: TGCGCCAGCAGCCAAGAATCAGGGCGCCTAGGTGGCTACACCTTC.

This clonotype appeared a few times. V usage is TRBV6-5 and J usage is TRBJ2-7; tentatively, D is TRBD1 or TRBD2 (5 bases each). There are 15 residues in the CDR3. V shed 6 bases and J shed 9 bases, with 24 bases lying between them. Germline V CDR1 and CDR2: MNHEY, SVGAGI. This CDR3 is CASSISGTPVEGQYF. The CDR3 nucleotides are TGTGCCAGCAGCATTTCCGGGACCCCGGTGGAAGGGCAGTACTTC.

The J gene is TRBJ2-7, the V gene TRBV29-1; 8 nucleotides align to TRBD1. This CDR3 has 13 amino acids. Germline CDR1 reads SQVTM; CDR2 reads ANQGSEA. V lost 7 bases, J lost 3 bases, and 8 bases stayed unmatched. The CDR3 DNA follows: TGCAGCGCTGGTGCTACAGGGGGCTACGAGCAGTACTTC. Translation: CSAGATGGYEQYF.

In this sample, this clonotype turned up many times. This sequence joins TRBV7-2 and TRBJ2-5, with D possibly matching TRBD2 (6 bases). Germline V gene lookup returns CDR1 SGHTA and CDR2 FQGNSA. The CDR3 loop spans 16 amino acids. The ends were cut back, 5 bases at V and 5 bases at J, with 21 bases in the middle. The CDR3 loop reads CASSPGGTTGSETQYF. The CDR3 DNA reads as TGTGCCAGCAGCCCAGGAGGCACTACCGGGAGCGAGACCCAGTACTTC.

This clonotype appeared many times. This chain connects TRBV7-2 to TRBJ2-5, with 13 bases fitting TRBD2. There are 16 residues in the CDR3. V lost 5 bases to trimming and J lost 2 bases; unmatched junction nucleotides: 5. Germline assignment: CDR1 SGHTA and CDR2 FQGNSA. The CDR3 DNA is TGTGCCAGCAGCATAAAGACTAGCGGGGGGCAAGAGACCCAGTACTTC. Residues: CASSIKTSGGQETQYF.

The chain employs TRBV11-2 and TRBJ2-3; possible D gene TRBD1, 6 bases. The length of the CDR3 is 14 residues. The V and J ends lost 2 bases and 4 bases respectively, with 10 bases between them. Per the germline V gene, CDR1 is SGHAT and CDR2 is FQNNGV. The CDR3 sequence: CASSLKWGPDTQYF. CDR3 nucleotides: TGTGCCAGCAGCTTAAAATGGGGGCCAGATACGCAGTATTTT.

This clonotype was picked up many times. The chain uses TRBV7-8 and TRBJ2-3; D unclear. Germline values: CDR1 SGHVS, CDR2 FQNEAQ. V lost 1 base, J lost 4 bases, and 18 bases lay in between. The CDR3 consists of 17 residues. The CDR3 DNA reads as TGTGCCAGCAGCTTAGATCCGGTAAACTATGCGGCAGATACGCAGTATTTT. Its translation: CASSLDPVNYAADTQYF.

This clonotype was counted only a few times. V usage is TRBV19 and J usage is TRBJ2-1, with D perhaps being TRBD1 or TRBD2 (5 bases each). There are 15 residues in the CDR3. V was shortened by 7 bases and J by 3 bases, with 16 bases between the two germline ends. From germline, CDR1 is LNHDA and CDR2 SQIVND (reference sequence). The CDR3 is CASTAGAPLYNEQFF. The CDR3 coding sequence is TGTGCCAGTACCGCCGGGGCCCCCCTCTACAATGAGCAGTTCTTC.

This clonotype was observed a handful of times. Here the CDR3 reads CASSYSKGTGYEKLFF. The DNA for the CDR3 is TGTGCCAGCAGTTACTCGAAAGGGACAGGGTATGAAAAACTGTTTTTT. The chain is built from TRBV6-5 and TRBJ1-4, with 9 bases fitting TRBD1. Trimming took 0 bases from V and 6 from J; bases not matched to a gene: 5. Germline loops: CDR1 MNHEY, CDR2 SVGAGI. The CDR3 is 16 residues long.